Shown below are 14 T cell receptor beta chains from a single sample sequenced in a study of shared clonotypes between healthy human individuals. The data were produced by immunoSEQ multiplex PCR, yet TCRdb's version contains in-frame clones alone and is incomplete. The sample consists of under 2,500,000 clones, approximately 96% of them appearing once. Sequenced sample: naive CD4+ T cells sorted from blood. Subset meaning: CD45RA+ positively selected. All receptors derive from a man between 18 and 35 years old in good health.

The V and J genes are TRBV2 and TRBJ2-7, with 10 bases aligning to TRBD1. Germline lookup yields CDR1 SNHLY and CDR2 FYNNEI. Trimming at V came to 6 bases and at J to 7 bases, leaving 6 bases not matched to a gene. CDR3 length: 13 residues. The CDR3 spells CASRRTGGPEQYF. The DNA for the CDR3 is TGTGCCAGCAGGCGGACAGGGGGGCCGGAGCAGTACTTC.

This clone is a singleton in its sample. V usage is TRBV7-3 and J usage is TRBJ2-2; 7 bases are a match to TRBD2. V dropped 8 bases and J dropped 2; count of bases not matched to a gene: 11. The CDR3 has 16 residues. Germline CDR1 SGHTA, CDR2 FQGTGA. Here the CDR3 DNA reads TGTGCCAGCCCCGTCGGTTCTAGCGGTAACACCGGGGAGCTGTTTTTT. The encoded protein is CASPVGSSGNTGELFF.

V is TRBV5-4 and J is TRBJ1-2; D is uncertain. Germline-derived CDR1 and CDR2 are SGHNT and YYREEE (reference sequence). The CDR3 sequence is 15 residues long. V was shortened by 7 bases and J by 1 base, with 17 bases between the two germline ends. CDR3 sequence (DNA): TGTGCCAGCTCCTTTAGAAGCGGAATTAACTATGGCTACACCTTC. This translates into CASSFRSGINYGYTF.

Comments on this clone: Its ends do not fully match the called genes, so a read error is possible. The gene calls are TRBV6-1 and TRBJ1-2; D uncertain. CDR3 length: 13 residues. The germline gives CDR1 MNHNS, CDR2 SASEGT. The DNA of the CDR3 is TGTGCCAGCAGCGAAGACGGCCTCTATGGCTACACCTTC. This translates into CASSEDGLYGYTF.

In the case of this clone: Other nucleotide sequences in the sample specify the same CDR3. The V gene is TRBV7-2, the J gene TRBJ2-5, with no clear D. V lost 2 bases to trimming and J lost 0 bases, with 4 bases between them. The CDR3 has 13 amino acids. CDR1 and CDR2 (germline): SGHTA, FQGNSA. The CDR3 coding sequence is TGTGCCAGCAGCTTAAGCAACCAAGAGACCCAGTACTTC. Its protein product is CASSLSNQETQYF. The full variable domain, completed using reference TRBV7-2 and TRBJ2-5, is GAGVSQSPSNKVTEKGKDVELRCDPISGHTALYWYRQSLGQGLEFLIYFQGNSAPDKSGLPSDRFSAERTGGSVSTLTIQRTQQEDSAVYLCASSLSNQETQYFGPGTRLLVL.

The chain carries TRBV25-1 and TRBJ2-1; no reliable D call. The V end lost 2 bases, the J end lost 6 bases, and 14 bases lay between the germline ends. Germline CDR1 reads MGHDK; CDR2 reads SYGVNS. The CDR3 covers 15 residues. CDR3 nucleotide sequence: TGTGCCAGCAGTGAACGGTGGCCCAAACCCAATGAGCAGTTCTTC. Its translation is CASSERWPKPNEQFF. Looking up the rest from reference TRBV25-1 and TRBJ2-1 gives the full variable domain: EADIYQTPRYLVIGTGKKITLECSQTMGHDKMYWYQQDPGMELHLIHYSYGVNSTEKGDLSSESTVSRIRTEHFPLTLESARPSHTSQYLCASSERWPKPNEQFFGPGTRLTVL.

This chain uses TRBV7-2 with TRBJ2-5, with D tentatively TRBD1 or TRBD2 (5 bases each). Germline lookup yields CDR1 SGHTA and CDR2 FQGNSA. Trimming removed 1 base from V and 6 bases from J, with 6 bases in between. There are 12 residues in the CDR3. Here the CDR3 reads CASSLGGKTQYF. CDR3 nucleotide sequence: TGTGCCAGCAGCTTAGGGGGGAAGACCCAGTACTTC.

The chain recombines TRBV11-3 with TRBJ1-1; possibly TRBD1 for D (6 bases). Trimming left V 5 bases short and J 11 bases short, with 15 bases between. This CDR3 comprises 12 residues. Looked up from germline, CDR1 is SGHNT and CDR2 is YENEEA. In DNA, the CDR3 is TGTGCCAGCAGCACGGACAGCGGGGAGGCTTTCTTT. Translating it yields CASSTDSGEAFF.

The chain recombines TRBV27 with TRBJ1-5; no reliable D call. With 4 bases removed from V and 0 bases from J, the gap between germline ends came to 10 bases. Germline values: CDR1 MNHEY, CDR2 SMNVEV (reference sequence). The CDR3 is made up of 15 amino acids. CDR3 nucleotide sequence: TGTGCCAGCAGTTCTACCTCGTATAGCAATCAGCCCCAGCATTTT. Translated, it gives CASSSTSYSNQPQHF.

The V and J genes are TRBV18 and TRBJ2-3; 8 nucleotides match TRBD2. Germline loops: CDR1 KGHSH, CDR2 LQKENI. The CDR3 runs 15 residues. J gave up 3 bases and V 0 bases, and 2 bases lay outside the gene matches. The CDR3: CASSPPSGETDTQYF. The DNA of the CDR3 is TGTGCCAGCTCACCACCTAGCGGGGAAACAGATACGCAGTATTTT.

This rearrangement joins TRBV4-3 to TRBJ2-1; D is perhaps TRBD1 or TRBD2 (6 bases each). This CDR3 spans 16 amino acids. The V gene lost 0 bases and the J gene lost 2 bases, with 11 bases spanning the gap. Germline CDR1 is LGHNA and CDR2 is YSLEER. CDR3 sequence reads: CASSQDRGATYNEQFF. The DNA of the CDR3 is TGCGCCAGCAGCCAAGATAGGGGGGCCACCTACAATGAGCAGTTCTTC.

Here the CDR3 DNA reads TGCGCCAGCAGCTCCGAGGGCTTGTCTAATTCACCCCTCCACTTT. This translates into CASSSEGLSNSPLHF. This chain connects TRBV5-1 to TRBJ1-6; D uncertain. Trimming stripped 3 bases from V and 6 bases from J, with 13 bases between. From germline, CDR1 is SGHRS and CDR2 YFSETQ. CDR3 length: 15 residues.

CDR3 DNA sequence: TGTGCCAGCTCATGGACAGGGCCAGCTTTAGATACGCAGTATTTT. Translating gives CASSWTGPALDTQYF. V usage is TRBV18 and J usage is TRBJ2-3, with 8 positions matching TRBD1. This CDR3 has 15 amino acids. Per the germline V gene, CDR1 is KGHSH and CDR2 is LQKENI. The ends lost 5 bases at V and 5 bases at J; junction bases unmatched: 9.

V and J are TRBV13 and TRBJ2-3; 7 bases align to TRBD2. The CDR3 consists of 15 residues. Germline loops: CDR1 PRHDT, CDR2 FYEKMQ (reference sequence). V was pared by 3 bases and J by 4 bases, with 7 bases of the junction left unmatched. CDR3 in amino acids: CASSFLLAFPDTQYF. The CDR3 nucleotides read TGTGCCAGCAGCTTTTTACTAGCGTTCCCAGATACGCAGTATTTT. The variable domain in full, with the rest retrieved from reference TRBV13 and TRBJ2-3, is AAGVIQSPRHLIKEKRETATLKCYPIPRHDTVYWYQQGPGQDPQFLISFYEKMQSDKGSIPDRFSAQQFSDYHSELNMSSLELGDSALYFCASSFLLAFPDTQYFGPGTRLTVL.